The text below deals with one TCR beta chain. Its antigen remains unidentified. The assay was immunoSEQ multiplex PCR, and TCRdb's table has in-frame clones only and misses some. Of 35,000 to 55,000 clones listed, 72% are singletons. The data belong to a study of vaccination effects on CD4 cells after COVID-19. Germline loops: CDR1 LNHDA, CDR2 SQIVND (reference sequence). This CDR3 is 15 amino acids long. V dropped 5 bases and J dropped 8; count of bases not matched to a gene: 9. Following culture for around 10 days, CD4+ T cells were isolated. Participants completed two doses of the BNT162b2 or mRNA-1273 vaccine.

The sequence came from a human donor who received a COVID-19 vaccine. V is TRBV19 and J is TRBJ1-4; 9 bases line up with TRBD1. Sequencing was performed on CD4+ T cells from PBMCs cultured without peptide, taken after COVID-19 vaccination. The CDR3 DNA reads TGTGCCAGTAGTCAGGCGGGGACAGGGCGGGAAAAACTGTTTTTT. Translating gives CASSQAGTGREKLFF.